This TCR beta chain was sequenced in a study of blood T cells in healthy people across ages (dated by TCRdb to 2015 to 2017). As for the study more broadly: In model experiments, template switching captured about one uniquely barcoded TCR beta cDNA molecule for every two T cells. Using deep sequencing normalized with unique cDNA molecular identifiers, the study measured how TCR beta repertoire diversity changes with age. Four age groups were formed from the donors: young (average roughly 16 years), middle-aged (approximately 39), aged (roughly 58) and long-lived (around 82). To avoid experimental bias, donors of different ages were randomly spread across the sequencing lanes. Two additional independent replicas of 1 million unique cDNA reads from the same blood draw were analyzed for two donors (one aged 18 to 30 and one aged 80 or older). On the study overall, not on this receptor specifically: Bulk unsorted PBMC profiling prevented conclusive comparison of naive and antigen-experienced compartments. The percentage of naive T cells measured by flow cytometry correlated strongly with observed TCR beta diversity. Because the CMV infection status of the donors was unknown, age-related changes in expanded clonotypes may potentially have been confounded. Observed TCR beta diversity per million T cells fell roughly linearly with age, and a significant reduction was already apparent by age about 43. Total diversity estimates from one million sequenced T cells were considered lower bounds and underestimates. Compared with the aged group, more naive CD4+ T cells, fewer expanded clones and increased TCR diversity were shown by the long-lived group, suggesting age selection.

V was cut back by 7 bases and J by 2 bases, leaving a gap of 18 bases between them. CDR3 length: 15 amino acids, cysteine to phenylalanine. The CDR3 DNA has 45 bases and is translated from base 1. CDR1 SEHNR and CDR2 FQNEAQ were looked up in the germline V gene (reference sequence). Systemically healthy Caucasian individuals from Russia, about 38 in total and aged about 6 to 95 years, were included as donors. Ten milliliters of peripheral blood were collected from each donor into EDTA-treated Vacutainer tubes. Ficoll-Paque density-gradient centrifugation was used to isolate PBMCs, with at least 6 million per sample. Trizol reagent was used to extract total RNA from PBMCs, with at least 6 micrograms per sample. The percentages of naive CD45RAhigh/CD27high T cells were determined by flow cytometry on a PBMC aliquot from every donor. The method behind the library was 5' RACE. Sequenced using an Illumina HiSeq 2500. The second PCR ran for about 6 to 12 cycles and used a J-beta primer mix along with a sample-barcoded 5' primer. Each TCR beta cDNA molecule received a unique molecular identifier from a template-switch 5' adaptor carrying 12 random nucleotides. Each sample yielded at least 2.5 million CDR3-containing paired-end reads. The Mint cDNA synthesis kit, primed by a TRBC-specific oligonucleotide, was used to synthesize first-strand cDNA from all RNA. Following uracil-DNA glycosylase treatment, a first 18-cycle PCR with universal primers M1SS and BC2_uni_R was performed on all cDNA. The authors processed their data as follows. For normalization, 1 million high-quality reads, each with a distinct molecular identifier, were randomly selected from each sample. Instead of being binned into consensus sequences, reads that shared molecular identifiers were thrown out. MiTCR, with a Q25 quality threshold and the strictest error-elimination algorithm, was used for CDR3 identification, clonotype clustering and error correction. A nonparametric unseen species model using Euler transformation provided a lower-bound estimate of total TCR beta diversity. Starting from the raw public reads, TCRdb applied fastp trimming at Q25, assembled clones with MiXCR and retained in-frame beta chains. Entries that share a CDR3 protein sequence are merged under the most common genes and DNA. The V and J calls follow TCRdb's processing rather than the paper's. Across this sample there are 1.5 million to 2 million distinct CDR3 sequences, with 28% seen only once. The ten largest clones represent 7.7% of the sample.

A word on this clonotype: Its antigen remains unidentified. One base away lies a much larger clone, so this may be a sequencing read error.

The chain was built from TRBV7-9 and TRBJ2-7; TRBD1 is a weak D gene call, 6 bases matching. Sequenced: blood. The receptor was isolated from a woman in her 30s in good health. The sequence in DNA is TGTGCCAGCACCAACCGGGACACCGGCCCCTACGAGCAGTACTTC. Translated, this is CASTNRDTGPYEQYF.